This TCR beta chain was profiled in a study of cytomegalovirus exposure and HLA in healthy donors. As for the study in general: The approximately 110 validation repertoires used a platform that matched the one used for the roughly 700 first-cohort repertoires, as a later analysis reported.

V dropped 3 bases and J dropped 6 bases, with 10 bases sitting between them. The V gene's germline CDR1 is KGHSH and CDR2 LQKENI. The CDR3 consists of 13 residues. Clones were sequenced by immunoSEQ multiplex PCR, and TCRdb holds only the in-frame ones, with some missing. The profile shows under 140,000 clones, approximately 89% of them singletons. Findings and caveats of the study: Some TCR beta chains (approximately 180 of them) were listed as cytomegalovirus-associated.

Remarks on this clone: What it recognizes is unknown.

The TCR was taken from a woman under 30 in good health and CMV-seronegative. The sequenced material came from PBMCs. The chain links TRBV18 to TRBJ2-3, with D perhaps TRBD2 (6 bases). The CDR3 DNA is TGTGCCAGCTCACCCGGGACTCCGGATACGCAGTATTTT. Protein sequence: CASSPGTPDTQYF. The whole variable domain, filled in from reference TRBV18 and TRBJ2-3, reads NAGVMQNPRHLVRRRGQEARLRCSPMKGHSHVYWYRQLPEEGLKFMVYLQKENIIDESGMPKERFSAEFPKEGPSILRIQQVVRGDSAAYFCASSPGTPDTQYFGPGTRLTVL.